These T cell receptor beta chains were read from a single sample in a study of blood T cell repertoires in COVID-19. Here immunoSEQ multiplex PCR was the method, and the copy in TCRdb shows in-frame clones only, minus some. The sample holds 130,000 to 150,000 clones; 88% are singletons and the top ten take under 12%. Sequencing input: peripheral blood. The receptor set was obtained from a man aged 50 or older with active or convalescent COVID-19. CDR3s include the opening cysteine and the closing phenylalanine or tryptophan. D genes are given only for firm matches. Part of the rows lack a size; the others show once, few, many or a class for expanded clones.

>.|.|TRBJ1-5|TRBV10-2
TGCGCCAGCAGTGATCTGGGGGCAGTTCAGCCCCAGCATTTT
CASSDLGAVQPQHF
>.|.|TRBJ1-5|TRBV2
TGTGCCAGCAGTACAAACCGGGACATCGGCAATCAGCCCCAGCATTTT
CASSTNRDIGNQPQHF
>.|TRBD1|TRBJ2-5|TRBV27
TGTGCCAGCAGTTCCGTCGCCGGGACAGGGAGGACCCAGTACTTC
CASSSVAGTGRTQYF
>.|.|TRBJ2-7|TRBV5-4
TGTGCCAGCAGCTTGGCCCGGGGGAACGAGCAGTACTTC
CASSLARGNEQYF
>.|.|TRBJ2-2|TRBV24-1
TGTGCCACCAGTGACAGGGGCGCGGGTTCCGGGGAGCTGTTTTTT
CATSDRGAGSGELFF
>.|.|TRBJ1-6|TRBV30
TGTGCCTGGAGTATGACGGGGAATTCACCCCTCCACTTT
CAWSMTGNSPLHF
>.|.|TRBJ1-2|TRBV29-1
TGCAGCGTTGAACTTAACTATGGCTACACCTTC
CSVELNYGYTF
>.|.|TRBJ2-4|TRBV5-4
TGTGCCAGCAGCACTGGACTAGCCAAAAACATTCAGTACTTC
CASSTGLAKNIQYF
>.|.|TRBJ2-1|TRBV28
TGTGCCAGCGGCACTCAACTAGCAGAGCAGTTCTTC
CASGTQLAEQFF
>.|TRBD1|TRBJ2-1|TRBV18
TGTGCCAGCGCGCGGACAGGGGGCTCCTACAATGAGCAGTTCTTC
CASARTGGSYNEQFF
>.|TRBD1|TRBJ2-6|TRBV4-1
TGCGCCAGCAGCCAGGGACAGGGCTCTGGGGCCAACGTCCTGACTTTC
CASSQGQGSGANVLTF
>.|.|TRBJ2-1|TRBV28
TGTGCCAGCAGTTTAGACCGGGACAAACGGAATGAGCAGTTCTTC
CASSLDRDKRNEQFF
>.|TRBD1|TRBJ1-2|TRBV19
TGTGCCAGTAGTACTCAGACAGGGGAAGTGGAGGGCTACACCTTC
CASSTQTGEVEGYTF
>once|TRBD2|TRBJ2-1|TRBV10-3
TGTGCCATCAGTGAGTCGGGCGGGAGTTCCTACAATGAGCAGTTCTTC
CAISESGGSSYNEQFF
>once|.|TRBJ1-1|TRBV28
TGTGCCAGCAGACGCCCGGGGGGTGCTGAAGCTTTCTTT
CASRRPGGAEAFF
>.|.|TRBJ2-1|TRBV9
TGTGCCAGCAGCGCATCTCCAACTAGCTCCTACAATGAGCAGTTCTTC
CASSASPTSSYNEQFF
>.|TRBD1|TRBJ1-3|TRBV15
TGTGCCACCCAAGGACAGGGAAACTCTGGAAACACCATATATTTT
CATQGQGNSGNTIYF
>.|TRBD1|TRBJ1-2|TRBV5-4
TGTGCCAGCAGGGGGGCGGACAGGGGGCCCTCTGGCTATGGCTACACCTTC
CASRGADRGPSGYGYTF
>.|.|TRBJ2-7|TRBV12-3/TRBV12-4
TGTGCCAGCAGTATACAGGGTACGTGGGGGCAGTACTTC
CASSIQGTWGQYF
>.|TRBD1|TRBJ2-1|TRBV14
TGTGCCAGCAGCCAAGGGGACAGCTCCTACAATGAGCAGTTCTTC
CASSQGDSSYNEQFF
>.|.|TRBJ2-1|TRBV5-6
TGTGCCAGCAGCAGAACTAGTATCGGGCAGTTCTTC
CASSRTSIGQFF
>.|.|TRBJ2-2|TRBV9
TGTGCCAGCAGCGGGACCAGGGGCACCACCGGGGAGCTGTTTTTT
CASSGTRGTTGELFF
>.|.|TRBJ2-7|TRBV19
TGTGCCAGTAAAAGTAGTTCTTCCTACGAGCAGTACTTC
CASKSSSSYEQYF
>.|.|TRBJ2-5|TRBV6-2/TRBV6-3
TGTGCCAGCAGACCTGGGGGGTCCTCAGGGACCCAGTACTTC
CASRPGGSSGTQYF
>.|TRBD1|TRBJ1-2|TRBV7-9
TGTGCCAGCAGCCAAGACAGGGCTGGCTACACCTTC
CASSQDRAGYTF
>.|TRBD2|TRBJ2-7|TRBV7-2
TGTGCCAGCAGGGCGGGGGGGAGCTCCTACGAGCAGTACTTC
CASRAGGSSYEQYF
>.|.|TRBJ2-7|TRBV9
TGTGCCAGCAGCGTCGGCTCTTTGGGTAGCGGAAACTCCTACGAGCAGTACTTC
CASSVGSLGSGNSYEQYF
>.|TRBD1|TRBJ2-7|TRBV19
TGTGCCAGTAGCCTGGGACAGGGGAACTACGAGCAGTACTTC
CASSLGQGNYEQYF
>.|TRBD1|TRBJ1-1|TRBV23-1
TGCGCCAGCAGTCAATCTCCGGGACAGGGCGCTGAAGCTTTCTTT
CASSQSPGQGAEAFF
>once|TRBD1|TRBJ2-7|TRBV7-6
TGTGCCAGCAGCAAGGGACAGGCCTACGAGCAGTACTTC
CASSKGQAYEQYF